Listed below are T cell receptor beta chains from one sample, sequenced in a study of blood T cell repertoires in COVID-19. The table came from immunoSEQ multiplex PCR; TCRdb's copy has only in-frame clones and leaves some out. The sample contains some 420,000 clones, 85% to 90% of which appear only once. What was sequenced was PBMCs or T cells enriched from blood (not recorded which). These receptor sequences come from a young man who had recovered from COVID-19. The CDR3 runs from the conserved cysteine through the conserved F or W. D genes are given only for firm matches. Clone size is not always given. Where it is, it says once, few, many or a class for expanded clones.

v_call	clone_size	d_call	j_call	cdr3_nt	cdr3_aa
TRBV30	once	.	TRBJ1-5	TGTGCCTGGAGCGCCCCCCTCGGGGTAGGTCAGCCCCAGCATTTT	CAWSAPLGVGQPQHF
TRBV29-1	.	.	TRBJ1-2	TGCAGCGTTGAAGACCCTCATGAGGCCTTC	CSVEDPHEAF
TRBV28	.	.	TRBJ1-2	TGTGCCAGCAGCGGGGGGAGACCTAACTATGGCTACACCTTC	CASSGGRPNYGYTF
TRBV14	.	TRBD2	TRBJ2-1	TGTGCCAGTAAGGGCGGGAGCTCCTACAATGAGCAGTTCTTC	CASKGGSSYNEQFF
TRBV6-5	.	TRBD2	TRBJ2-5	TGTGCCAGCAGACTAGCGGGAGTAGAGACCCAGTACTTC	CASRLAGVETQYF
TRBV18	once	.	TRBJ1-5	TGTGCCAGCTCACCACGACAGATCCACGGCCAGCCCCAGCATTTT	CASSPRQIHGQPQHF
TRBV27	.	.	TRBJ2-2	TGTGCCAGCAGACCACAAAAAGGAGGAGGGTGGACCGGGGAGCTGTTTTTT	CASRPQKGGGWTGELFF
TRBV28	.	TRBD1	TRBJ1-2	TGTGCCAGCAGCCGAACGACAGGGTACCTTGGCTATGGCTACACCTTC	CASSRTTGYLGYGYTF
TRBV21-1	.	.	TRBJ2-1	TGTGCCAGCAGCAAAGGGAGGTGTCGGACAGGCTCCTACAATGAGCAGTTCTTC	CASSKGRCRTGSYNEQFF
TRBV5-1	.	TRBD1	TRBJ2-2	TGCGCCAGCAGCTTTACAACAGGGGCTGACACCGGGGAGCTGTTTTTT	CASSFTTGADTGELFF
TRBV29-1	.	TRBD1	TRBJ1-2	TGCAGCGTGACAGGGGGCTATGGCTACACCTTC	CSVTGGYGYTF
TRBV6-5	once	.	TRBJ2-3	TGTGCCAGCAGTCCCTCCGGGAGCACAGATACGCAGTATTTT	CASSPSGSTDTQYF
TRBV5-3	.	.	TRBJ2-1	TGTGTCAGAAGCCTAGTCGATGAGCAGTTCTTC	CVRSLVDEQFF
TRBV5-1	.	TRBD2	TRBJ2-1	TGCGCCAGCAGCTGGGGAGCGGGAGAGAGGTCCAATGAGCAGTTCTTC	CASSWGAGERSNEQFF
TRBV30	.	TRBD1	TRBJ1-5	TGTGCCTGGAGAGACAGGGGGCCCGTTAGCAATCAGCCCCAGCATTTT	CAWRDRGPVSNQPQHF
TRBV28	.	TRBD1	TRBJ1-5	TGTGCCAGCAGTACAGGGGAGGCGGGTCAGCCCCAGCATTTT	CASSTGEAGQPQHF
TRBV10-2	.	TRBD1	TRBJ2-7	TGCGCCAGCAATCGAGGACAGGACTCATCCTACGAGCAGTACTTC	CASNRGQDSSYEQYF
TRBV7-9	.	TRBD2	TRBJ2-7	TGTGCCAGCAGCTTAGGAGCGGGATCCTACGAGCAGTACTTC	CASSLGAGSYEQYF
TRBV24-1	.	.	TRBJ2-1	TGTGCCACCAGTGGTATACCACCGGGCAATGAGCAGTTCTTC	CATSGIPPGNEQFF
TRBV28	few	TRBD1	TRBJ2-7	TGTGCCAGCACGGACAGGGTGAAAGAGCAGTACTTC	CASTDRVKEQYF
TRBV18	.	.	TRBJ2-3	TGTGCCAGCTCACCACCGGGGACAACAATCACAGATACGCAGTATTTT	CASSPPGTTITDTQYF
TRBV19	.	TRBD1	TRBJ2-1	TGTGCCAGTAGTATCGGACAGGGAAGGCACAATGAGCAGTTCTTC	CASSIGQGRHNEQFF
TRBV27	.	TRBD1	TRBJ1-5	TGTGCCAGCAGACCGGGACAGGGGACCCAGCCCCAGCATTTT	CASRPGQGTQPQHF
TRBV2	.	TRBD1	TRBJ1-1	TGTGCCAGCATTATGACAGGGGGTGGCACTGAAGCTTTCTTT	CASIMTGGGTEAFF
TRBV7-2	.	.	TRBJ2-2	TGTGCCAGCAGCTTAGCCCCGGGCAGGGGACCCGGGGAGCTGTTTTTT	CASSLAPGRGPGELFF
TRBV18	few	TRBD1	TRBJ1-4	TGTGCCAGCTCAATTTCAGGACAGGGTGGAGAAAAACTGTTTTTT	CASSISGQGGEKLFF
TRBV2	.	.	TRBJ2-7	TGTGCCAGCAGCCGGGAGGGACAGTTGTACTTC	CASSREGQLYF
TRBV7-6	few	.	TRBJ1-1	TGTGCCAGCAGCTCCCACTATGACGGTCAGAACACTGAAGCTTTCTTT	CASSSHYDGQNTEAFF
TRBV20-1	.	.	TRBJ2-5	TGCAGGGCCGGGTACCAAGAGACCCAGTACTTC	CRAGYQETQYF
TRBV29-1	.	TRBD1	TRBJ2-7	TGCAGCGTTGACGGGACAGGGGAGTCCTACGAGCAGTACTTC	CSVDGTGESYEQYF
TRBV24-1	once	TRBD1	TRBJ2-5	TGTGCCACCAGTGGAACAGGGGGCGAGGAGACCCAGTACTTC	CATSGTGGEETQYF
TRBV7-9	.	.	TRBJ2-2	TGTGCCAGCAGCTTGACTACGCCGAACACCGGGGAGCTGTTTTTT	CASSLTTPNTGELFF
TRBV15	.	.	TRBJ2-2	TGTGCCACCAGCTCCGCGGGGGGGGAGCTGTTTTTT	CATSSAGGELFF
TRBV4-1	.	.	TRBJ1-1	TGCGCCAGCAGCCAAGCCCACCTGACTGTGAACACTGAAGCTTTCTTT	CASSQAHLTVNTEAFF
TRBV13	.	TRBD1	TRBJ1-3	TGTGCCAGCAGCTTAATGACAGGGGAACACTCTGGAAACACCATATATTTT	CASSLMTGEHSGNTIYF
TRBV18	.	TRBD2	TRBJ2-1	TGTGCCAGCTCATCAGGATCTAGCGGGAGTGATGAGCAGTTCTTC	CASSSGSSGSDEQFF
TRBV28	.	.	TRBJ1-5	TGTGCCAGCAGGGTGGGTTCGACGGGTAAAGGCCAGCATTTT	CASRVGSTGKGQHF
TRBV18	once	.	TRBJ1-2	TGTGCCAGCTCACCACAGGGGGTCGGCTATGGCTACACCTTC	CASSPQGVGYGYTF
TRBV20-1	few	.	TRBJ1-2	TGCAGTGCTAGTCCGGGAAACCAAAACTATGGCTACACCTTC	CSASPGNQNYGYTF
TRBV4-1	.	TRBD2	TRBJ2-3	TGCGCCAGCAGCCAAGGCGGGGTAGCGGGAGGTTCGGGAGATACGCAGTATTTT	CASSQGGVAGGSGDTQYF
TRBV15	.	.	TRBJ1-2	TGTGCCACCAGCAGCTCAGGGGCGGTCTATGGCTACACCTTC	CATSSSGAVYGYTF
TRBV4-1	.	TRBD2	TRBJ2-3	TGCGCCAGCAGCCAAGATGGCGGGAGAGGGACAGATACGCAGTATTTT	CASSQDGGRGTDTQYF
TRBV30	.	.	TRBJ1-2	TGTGCCTGGAGTACAGGGCCGATCTATGGCTACACCTTC	CAWSTGPIYGYTF